One and the same sample provided the 20 T cell receptor beta chains below, sequenced in a study of blood T cell repertoires in COVID-19. TCRdb keeps only in-frame clones here, not all; method: immunoSEQ multiplex PCR. The sample holds a few hundred thousand clones, about 89% seen once. Sequencing was performed on PBMCs or T cells enriched from blood (not recorded which). Every receptor here comes from a man aged 35 to 55 in a cohort exposed to, infected with or recovered from COVID-19 (not recorded which).

This sequence joins TRBV5-1 and TRBJ2-1, with 11 bases that match TRBD2. CDR3 length equals 16 residues. The germline gives CDR1 SGHRS, CDR2 YFSETQ. The V and J ends lost 4 bases and 5 bases, in that order; junction bases with no gene match: 8. The CDR3: CASSLVAGGPDNEQFF. The CDR3 bases are TGCGCCAGCAGCCTGGTAGCGGGAGGGCCCGACAATGAGCAGTTCTTC.

The V gene is TRBV11-3, the J gene TRBJ2-5; no reliable D call. The CDR3 covers 13 residues. The V and J ends lost 8 bases and 4 bases respectively, with 14 bases between them. Per the germline V gene, CDR1 is SGHNT and CDR2 is YENEEA. CDR3 in amino acids: CASGRGVGETQYF. CDR3 coding DNA: TGTGCCAGCGGCCGCGGAGTTGGAGAGACCCAGTACTTC.

The rearrangement joins TRBV2 to TRBJ2-1; a possible D gene is TRBD1 (6 bases). V lost 6 bases and J 1 base, leaving 13 bases between the germline ends. The CDR3 runs to 15 residues. Germline loops: CDR1 SNHLY, CDR2 FYNNEI. CDR3 in DNA: TGTGCCAGCAGCCCCCGAGGGGGTTCCTACAATGAGCAGTTCTTC. This translates into CASSPRGGSYNEQFF. Complete variable domain (other parts from reference TRBV2 and TRBJ2-1): EPEVTQTPSHQVTQMGQEVILRCVPISNHLYFYWYRQILGQKVEFLVSFYNNEISEKSEIFDDQFSVERPDGSNFTLKIRSTKLEDSAMYFCASSPRGGSYNEQFFGPGTRLTVL.

The gene calls are TRBV5-6 and TRBJ1-4; no clear D. Between the trimmed V and J ends, which lost 0 bases and 4 bases, there was a span of 7 bases. The CDR3 contains 14 residues. Germline lookup yields CDR1 SGHDT and CDR2 YYEEEE. The chain's CDR3 is CASSLGRVNEKLFF. The CDR3 DNA is TGTGCCAGCAGCTTGGGACGGGTTAATGAAAAACTGTTTTTT.

V and J are TRBV13 and TRBJ1-1; D call uncertain. Germline-derived CDR1 and CDR2 are PRHDT and FYEKMQ (reference sequence). This CDR3 contains 14 residues. Between the trimmed V and J ends, which lost 5 bases and 7 bases, there was a span of 17 bases. The CDR3, as DNA: TGTGCCAGCAGCAACCCCGTTCGAACCGGTGAAGCTTTCTTT. Translation: CASSNPVRTGEAFF.

The rearrangement joins TRBV4-1 to TRBJ1-3; D remains unclear. The CDR3 runs to 14 residues. The V and J ends lost 4 bases and 4 bases respectively, with 11 bases between them. Germline V gene data show CDR1 as MGHRA and CDR2 as YSYEKL. As DNA, the CDR3 is TGCGCCAGCAGCCTGCTTCAGTCAGGAAACACCATATATTTT. Protein sequence: CASSLLQSGNTIYF.

This chain connects TRBV30 to TRBJ1-3; no firm D call. This CDR3 is built from 14 residues. V was pared by 3 bases and J by 2 bases, with 11 bases between. Germline V gene lookup returns CDR1 GTSNPN and CDR2 SVGIG (reference sequence). The CDR3, as DNA: TGTGCCTGGAGAAGAGGGAACCCTGGAAACACCATATATTTT. The encoded protein is CAWRRGNPGNTIYF.

A single count supports this clone. The chain uses TRBV6-5 and TRBJ2-7; 8 nucleotides match TRBD2. V lost 6 bases, J lost 2 bases, and 9 bases stayed unmatched. The CDR3 length is 15 residues. Looked up from germline, CDR1 is MNHEY and CDR2 is SVGAGI. This CDR3 reads CASSRGVAGTYEQYF. For the CDR3, the DNA is TGTGCCAGCAGCCGCGGGGTAGCGGGAACCTACGAGCAGTACTTC.

This clone was detected a few times. The V and J genes are TRBV7-4 and TRBJ2-7, with 14 bases matching TRBD2. V gave up 5 bases and J gave up 8 bases; unmatched junction bases: 11. CDR3 length equals 16 residues. In germline, CDR1 is SGHVT, CDR2 SQSDAQ. In nucleotides, the CDR3 is TGTGCCAGCAGCCCCGGAAGACTAGCGGGAGGGCGAAAGCAGTACTTC. It yields the protein CASSPGRLAGGRKQYF.

This clone was picked up one time. The CDR3 loop is CAISESVRVGGYTF. The CDR3 bases are TGTGCCATCAGTGAGTCTGTCAGGGTGGGAGGCTACACCTTC. V is TRBV10-3 and J is TRBJ1-2, with a tentative D call TRBD1 (5 bases). There are 14 residues in the CDR3. V was clipped by 0 bases and J by 8 bases, with 13 bases between them. Per the germline V gene, CDR1 is ENHRY and CDR2 is SYGVKD.

The chain uses TRBV30 and TRBJ2-1, with TRBD2 identical over 10 bases. In germline, CDR1 is GTSNPN, CDR2 SVGIG (reference sequence). Losses at the gene ends were 2 bases for V and 6 bases for J; bases not matched to a gene: 7. The CDR3 is 15 amino acids. The CDR3 DNA is TGTGCCTGGAGTAGGAGCGGGGGGGTGGTCAATGAGCAGTTCTTC. Translated, it gives CAWSRSGGVVNEQFF.

The chain couples TRBV7-2 to TRBJ2-2; no clear D gene. Trimming shortened V by 10 bases and J by 1 base, and 10 bases separated the two germline ends. Germline V gene lookup returns CDR1 SGHTA and CDR2 FQGNSA. The CDR3 spans 13 residues. In DNA form, the CDR3 reads TGTGCCACCGAAACGGGGAACACCGGGGAGCTGTTTTTT. Translated: CATETGNTGELFF.

The V call is TRBV7-9, the J call TRBJ1-3; 8 nucleotides line up with TRBD1. The CDR3 consists of 14 residues. Germline CDR1 SEHNR, CDR2 FQNEAQ (reference sequence). V was pared by 4 bases and J by 6 bases, with 5 bases of the junction left unmatched. The CDR3 is CASSSGQGVNTIYF. In DNA, the CDR3 is TGTGCCAGCAGCTCCGGACAGGGCGTAAACACCATATATTTT. The complete variable domain, with remaining parts taken from reference TRBV7-9 and TRBJ1-3, reads DTGVSQNPRHKITKRGQNVTFRCDPISEHNRLYWYRQTLGQGPEFLTYFQNEAQLEKSRLLSDRFSAERPKGSFSTLEIQRTEQGDSAMYLCASSSGQGVNTIYFGEGSWLTVV.

The gene calls are TRBV25-1 and TRBJ2-7; D unresolved. This CDR3 comprises 13 residues. V lost 2 bases and J lost 3, with 8 bases in between. Germline CDR1 reads MGHDK; CDR2 reads SYGVNS. In DNA, the CDR3 is TGTGCCAGCAGTGAAAGCCCGAACTACGAGCAGTACTTC. Translating it yields CASSESPNYEQYF.

The chain has TRBV9 and TRBJ2-1; D not certain. The germline gives CDR1 SGDLS, CDR2 YYNGEE. CDR3 length equals 13 residues. V lost 1 base and J 6 bases, leaving 8 bases between the germline ends. DNA for the CDR3: TGTGCCAGCAGCGTACTCAGAGGCAATGAGCAGTTCTTC. Its translation: CASSVLRGNEQFF.

V is TRBV18 and J is TRBJ2-1; 11 nucleotides align to TRBD1. The CDR3 is 15 amino acids. From germline, CDR1 is KGHSH and CDR2 LQKENI. The junction had 7 bases not matched to a gene; V was cut back by 3 bases and J by 9 bases. CDR3 nucleotide sequence: TGTGCCAGCTCACCTGTGGGACAGGGGGAAGGTGAGCAGTTCTTC. The encoded protein is CASSPVGQGEGEQFF.

In nucleotides, the CDR3 is TGTGCCAGCAGCTTAGAAGTCGGGACAGTCACCGGGGAGCTGTTTTTT. This codes for CASSLEVGTVTGELFF. This chain uses TRBV7-9 with TRBJ2-2, with 7 positions matching TRBD1. The CDR3 runs 16 residues. Germline CDR1 is SEHNR and CDR2 is FQNEAQ (reference sequence). J gave up 4 bases and V 1 base, and 6 bases lay outside the gene matches.

The V and J genes are TRBV6-6 and TRBJ2-7; 11 bases are shared with TRBD1. The trim removed 6 bases at V and 0 bases at J, leaving 19 bases unmatched. Germline V lookup: CDR1 MNHNY, CDR2 SVGAGI (reference sequence). The CDR3 has 20 residues. Written as DNA, the CDR3 is TGTGCCAGCAGCCGTTCCAATAAAGGACAGGGGGCGCGAAGCTCCTACGAGCAGTACTTC. Protein product: CASSRSNKGQGARSSYEQYF.

In DNA, the CDR3 is TGTGCCAGCAGCTGGCTCAGGGGGGATAACAATGAGCAGTTCTTC. This gives the protein CASSWLRGDNNEQFF. The chain recombines TRBV11-2 with TRBJ2-1; tentative D call: TRBD1 (7 bases). The V gene's germline CDR1 is SGHAT and CDR2 FQNNGV. The CDR3 spans 15 residues. V lost 4 bases, J lost 5 bases, and 15 bases lay in between.

The J gene is TRBJ1-6, the V gene TRBV3-1 (or the pseudogene TRBV3-2); 9 bases match TRBD1. V was pared by 2 bases and J by 10 bases, with 9 bases of the junction left unmatched. Germline CDR1 and CDR2: LGHDT and YNNKEL (reference sequence). The CDR3 is 16 residues long. DNA for the CDR3: TGTGCCAGCAGCCAAAGGGACAGGGTCGAAAAGTCACCCCTCCACTTT. Translating it yields CASSQRDRVEKSPLHF.